What follows are 30 T cell receptor beta chains derived from one specimen sequenced in a study of human T cells and chemical hapten exposure. Time point here: patch test 2, 6 weeks after DPC sensitization. Treatment here: therapeutic diphenylcyclopropenone sensitization with weekly scalp DPC. TCRdb fed the RACE reads into MiXCR, producing one record per CDR3 protein. The data hold roughly 69,000 distinct CDR3 sequences, with approximately 10% observed a single time. Specimen: whole blood, collected in connection with sensitization to the hapten diphenylcyclopropenone (DPC). These receptors were taken from a woman aged 50 to 60 with alopecia areata. Some clones in this sample may be carry-over from other donors' samples.

This clonotype was recorded at least ten times. The chain is built from TRBV6-4 and TRBJ2-3; D remains unclear. This CDR3 contains 15 residues. CDR1 and CDR2 from the germline V gene are MRHNA and SNTAGT. Trimming took 7 bases from V and 1 from J, leaving 15 bases between them. This CDR3 is CASIGFCRRTDTQYF. In nucleotides, the CDR3 is TGTGCCAGCATAGGTTTCTGCAGGCGCACAGATACGCAGTATTTT.

There are many counts of this clonotype. The chain combines TRBV20-1 with TRBJ1-5; unclear D gene. V was pared by 1 base and J by 3 bases, with 7 bases between. Germline CDR1 and CDR2: DFQATT and SNEGSKA (reference sequence). The CDR3 length is 13 residues. The CDR3 region has the DNA TGCAGTGCTAGAGTGGCAGACAATCAGCCCCAGCATTTT. Amino acid sequence: CSARVADNQPQHF.

This clonotype was counted a few times. The CDR3 nucleotides are TGCAGCGCTCGCCTCGGGGGCTCTGAGCAGTTCTTC. This gives the protein CSARLGGSEQFF. V gene TRBV29-1 combines with J gene TRBJ2-1; D tentatively fits TRBD1 or TRBD2 (6 bases each). Deletions cut 7 bases from V and 9 bases from J, with 16 bases between. The germline V gene has CDR1 SQVTM and CDR2 ANQGSEA. The CDR3 sequence is 12 residues long.

The table lists this clonotype with many counts. J is TRBJ1-1 and V is TRBV12-3 or TRBV12-4; D unresolved. V gave up 2 bases and J gave up 8 bases, with 15 bases separating them. The CDR3 runs 14 residues. CDR3 coding DNA: TGTGCCAGCAGTTTAAGGATGACGTCTAAAGAAGCTTTCTTT. Translating it yields CASSLRMTSKEAFF.

The table lists this clonotype with a few counts. The genes are TRBV10-3 and TRBJ2-1; D is undetermined. Trimming shortened V by 0 bases and J by 0 bases, and 9 bases separated the two germline ends. The germline V gene encodes CDR1 ENHRY and CDR2 SYGVKD. The CDR3 runs to 16 residues. The CDR3: CAISESSRSSYNEQFF. DNA of the CDR3: TGTGCCATCAGTGAGTCGTCGCGGAGCTCCTACAATGAGCAGTTCTTC.

At least ten counts were recorded for this clonotype. V and J are TRBV9 and TRBJ1-5; no clear D gene. Per the germline V gene, CDR1 is SGDLS and CDR2 is YYNGEE. V was shortened by 0 bases and J by 3 bases, with 7 bases between the two germline ends. The CDR3 has 14 amino acids. DNA for the CDR3: TGTGCCAGCAGCGTAGGGCAGTTCAATCAGCCCCAGCATTTT. Amino acids: CASSVGQFNQPQHF.

Worth noting for this clonotype: Its ends do not fully match the called genes, so a read error is possible. The J gene is TRBJ1-6, the V gene TRBV2, with D hard to call. The CDR3 has 11 amino acids. Germline V CDR1 and CDR2: SNHLY, FYNNEI. CDR3 bases: TGTGCCAGCAGTGATACTTCATCCCTCCACTTT. As protein: CASSDTSSLHF.

This clonotype was seen a few times. The chain has TRBV10-1 and TRBJ2-7; TRBD1 agrees at 8 bases. This CDR3 has 14 residues. Trimming took 9 bases from V and 2 from J; bases not matched to a gene: 9. The germline gives CDR1 WNHNN, CDR2 SYGVQD (reference sequence). CDR3 in DNA: TGCGCCAGTAAGGGACAGGAGAACGCCTACGAGCAGTACTTC. This sequence encodes CASKGQENAYEQYF.

The table lists this clonotype with a few counts. J is TRBJ2-2 and V is TRBV9; D gene uncertain. The CDR3 is 13 amino acids. The germline V gene encodes CDR1 SGDLS and CDR2 YYNGEE. The V end was cut by 0 bases, the J end by 2 bases, with 2 bases between. CDR3 bases: TGTGCCAGCAGCGTAGGAAACACCGGGGAGCTGTTTTTT. The encoded protein is CASSVGNTGELFF.

This clonotype has only a few counts. V gene TRBV3-1 combines with J gene TRBJ2-7; D uncertain. Germline V CDR1 and CDR2: LGHDT, YNNKEL (reference sequence). This CDR3 has 15 residues. V gave up 1 base and J gave up 2 bases, with 12 bases separating them. The CDR3 reads CASSQASVETYEQYF. Written as DNA, the CDR3 is TGTGCCAGCAGCCAAGCCAGCGTGGAGACCTACGAGCAGTACTTC.

This clonotype was counted ten times or more. V gene TRBV11-2 combines with J gene TRBJ2-7, with TRBD2 identical over 8 bases. Looked up from germline, CDR1 is SGHAT and CDR2 is FQNNGV. CDR3 size: 14 residues. V gave up 5 bases and J gave up 2 bases; unmatched junction bases: 5. DNA of the CDR3: TGTGCCAGCAGCCCAAGCGGGGGCCCCTACGAGCAGTACTTC. Residues: CASSPSGGPYEQYF.

This clonotype was recorded at least ten times. The chain couples TRBV20-1 to TRBJ1-2; D remains ambiguous. Trimming shortened V by 3 bases and J by 1 base, and 9 bases separated the two germline ends. Germline V gene sequence: CDR1 DFQATT, CDR2 SNEGSKA (reference sequence). This CDR3 has 13 amino acids. The DNA for the CDR3 is TGCAGTGCTAGCGAGAGACTTAACTATGGCTACACCTTC. Translating gives CSASERLNYGYTF.

The chain combines TRBV19 with TRBJ1-1, with TRBD1 identical over 8 bases. Germline assignment: CDR1 LNHDA and CDR2 SQIVND (reference sequence). V trimming: 3 bases; J trimming: 0 bases; junction bases outside the gene matches: 9. The CDR3 is 17 residues long. CDR3 nucleotides: TGTGCCAGTAGTATCGTAATGGACAGGGTAATGAACACTGAAGCTTTCTTT. It specifies CASSIVMDRVMNTEAFF.

This clonotype was seen at least ten times. The J gene is TRBJ1-2, the V gene TRBV5-5; 8 bases align to TRBD1. CDR1 is SGHKS and CDR2 is YYEKEE in the germline V gene (reference sequence). Trimming at V came to 0 bases and at J to 4 bases, leaving 5 bases not matched to a gene. The CDR3 contains 15 residues. The CDR3, as DNA: TGTGCCAGCAGCTTGGCGGGACAGGACGTCTATGGCTACACCTTC. Translation gives CASSLAGQDVYGYTF.

This clonotype was counted ten times or more. V and J are TRBV5-1 and TRBJ2-3; the D gene is possibly TRBD2 (5 bases). This CDR3 contains 15 residues. The V gene lost 0 bases and the J gene lost 3 bases, with 11 bases spanning the gap. CDR1 SGHRS and CDR2 YFSETQ come from the germline V gene. This chain's CDR3 is CASSLATSSTDTQYF. The DNA for the CDR3 is TGCGCCAGCAGCTTGGCCACTAGTAGTACAGATACGCAGTATTTT.

This chain links TRBV18 with TRBJ2-7; perhaps TRBD2 as D (6 bases). The ends were cut back, 3 bases at V and 3 bases at J, with 15 bases in the middle. The CDR3 loop spans 15 amino acids. Germline assignment: CDR1 KGHSH and CDR2 LQKENI. The CDR3 reads CASSPEGLVDYEQYF. The CDR3 bases are TGTGCCAGCTCACCGGAGGGCCTAGTCGACTACGAGCAGTACTTC.

The sample holds a few counts of this clonotype. V and J are TRBV9 and TRBJ1-2, with TRBD1 identical over 7 bases. CDR1 is SGDLS and CDR2 is YYNGEE in the germline V gene. V shed 3 bases and J 8 bases; nucleotides not matched to a gene: 4. This CDR3 spans 12 amino acids. CDR3 residues: CASSEGTDGYTF. CDR3 nucleotide sequence: TGTGCCAGCAGCGAAGGGACAGACGGCTACACCTTC. Using reference TRBV9 and TRBJ1-2 for the parts outside the CDR3, the full variable domain is DSGVTQTPKHLITATGQRVTLRCSPRSGDLSVYWYQQSLDQGLQFLIQYYNGEERAKGNILERFSAQQFPDLHSELNLSSLELGDSALYFCASSEGTDGYTFGSGTRLTVV.

Only a few counts were recorded for this clonotype. The chain couples TRBV9 to TRBJ2-3, with D hard to call. V lost 3 bases and J 6 bases, leaving 2 bases between the germline ends. CDR1 and CDR2 (germline): SGDLS, YYNGEE. The length of the CDR3 is 10 residues. The CDR3 coding sequence is TGTGCCAGCAGCGGCGATACGCAGTATTTT. Protein: CASSGDTQYF.

The chain links TRBV12-3 or TRBV12-4 to TRBJ2-1; 10 bases match TRBD2. V gave up 6 bases and J gave up 9 bases; unmatched junction bases: 14. CDR3 length equals 16 residues. CDR3 amino acids: CASSRPESGRAFEQFF. The CDR3 nucleotides are TGTGCCAGCAGCCGCCCCGAGAGCGGGAGGGCCTTTGAGCAGTTCTTC.

This chain links TRBV7-6 with TRBJ2-2; 7 bases align to TRBD1. The germline V gene encodes CDR1 SGHVS and CDR2 FNYEAQ. The CDR3 is 16 amino acids. V shed 6 bases, J shed 4 bases, and the junction held 11 bases outside the gene matches. Written as DNA, the CDR3 is TGTGCCAGCAGATCAACGACAGGGTCAGGCACCGGGGAGCTGTTTTTT. This codes for CASRSTTGSGTGELFF.

This clonotype came up a few times. In DNA, the CDR3 is TGCAGCGTTGACAGCGGGAGGGCCCTAGGAAATGAGCAGTTCTTC. Its translation is CSVDSGRALGNEQFF. V gene TRBV29-1 combines with J gene TRBJ2-1; 10 nucleotides line up with TRBD2. Per germline, CDR1 SQVTM and CDR2 ANQGSEA. V lost 3 bases and J lost 7; bases outside the gene matches: 9. This CDR3 comprises 15 residues.

This clonotype occurred many times. The V and J genes are TRBV6-5 and TRBJ1-4; D unclear. Per germline, CDR1 MNHEY and CDR2 SVGAGI. Trimming removed 5 bases from V and 0 bases from J, with 13 bases in between. The CDR3 is made up of 16 amino acids. CDR3 nucleotide sequence: TGTGCCAGCAGTCAATACAGAGACCCAACTAATGAAAAACTGTTTTTT. It codes for CASSQYRDPTNEKLFF.

This clonotype was seen many times. The V call is TRBV14, the J call TRBJ1-1; possible D gene TRBD1, 6 bases. The CDR3 length is 15 residues. Deletions cut 0 bases from V and 8 bases from J, with 16 bases between. Germline loops: CDR1 SGHDN, CDR2 FVKESK. The DNA for the CDR3 is TGTGCCAGCAGCCAAGATTGGGGACAAGCGACAGAAGCTTTCTTT. It is translated as CASSQDWGQATEAFF.

As regards this clonotype: The junction departs from the called germline gene at one end, perhaps through a read error. The V gene is TRBV15, the J gene TRBJ2-4, with 10 positions matching TRBD1. CDR1 and CDR2 (germline): LNHNV, YYDKDF (reference sequence). The CDR3 contains 15 residues. The CDR3 loop reads CATSRDRDRGNIQYF. The CDR3 coding sequence is TGTGCCACCAGCCGAGACCGGGACAGGGGAAACATTCAGTACTTC.

This clonotype has ten or more counts. The genes are TRBV27 and TRBJ2-4; 12 positions match TRBD1. Losses at the gene ends were 3 bases for V and 0 bases for J; bases not matched to a gene: 6. The germline gives CDR1 MNHEY, CDR2 SMNVEV (reference sequence). The CDR3 loop spans 18 amino acids. In DNA, the CDR3 is TGTGCCAGCAGTTTGGGACAGGGGGCGCCCAAAGCCAAAAACATTCAGTACTTC. Protein sequence: CASSLGQGAPKAKNIQYF.

In its sample, this clonotype was seen many times. The chain is built from TRBV12-3 or TRBV12-4 and TRBJ2-1; D not certain. CDR3 length equals 13 residues. Trimming pared 6 bases from V and 1 base from J, leaving 7 bases between. The CDR3 spells CASREYSYNEQFF. CDR3 nucleotides: TGTGCCAGCAGAGAGTATTCCTACAATGAGCAGTTCTTC.

The V call is TRBV12-3 or TRBV12-4, the J call TRBJ1-1; D not certain. V lost 4 bases to trimming and J lost 7 bases, with 16 bases between them. The CDR3 is 14 residues long. The CDR3 here is CASSSRAYSSEAFF. In nucleotides, the CDR3 is TGTGCCAGCAGTTCGAGGGCCTATAGTAGTGAAGCTTTCTTT.

Written as DNA, the CDR3 is TGTGCCAGCAGCCGGACTAGCGGGATTCAGTCCCCCTACGAGCAGTACTTC. It translates to CASSRTSGIQSPYEQYF. The V and J genes are TRBV11-1 and TRBJ2-7, with 12 bases aligning to TRBD2. The CDR3 has 17 amino acids. Trimming removed 5 bases from V and 2 bases from J; junction bases left unmatched: 10. The germline V gene has CDR1 SGHAT and CDR2 FQDESV (reference sequence).

The table lists this clonotype with a few counts. V gene TRBV5-6 combines with J gene TRBJ1-5; D possibly corresponds to TRBD1 (6 bases). CDR1 and CDR2 from the germline V gene are SGHDT and YYEEEE. This CDR3 spans 13 amino acids. The V end lost 2 bases, the J end lost 6 bases, and 9 bases lay between the germline ends. CDR3 protein: CASSLQGAQPQHF. CDR3 bases: TGTGCCAGCAGCTTACAGGGAGCTCAGCCCCAGCATTTT.

This clonotype was observed a handful of times. V and J are TRBV21-1 and TRBJ2-1; the table's D call, TRBD1, has no DNA check behind it. TRBV21-1 is an annotated pseudogene. This CDR3 contains 17 residues. The CDR3 loop is CASSAAGDPSSYNEQFF. CDR3 coding DNA: TGTGCCAGCAGCGCGGCGGGGGACCCGAGCTCCTACAATGAGCAGTTCTTC.